This T cell receptor (beta chain) comes out of a study of shared clonotypes between healthy human individuals. Study overall: Donors had three CD4 naive, three CD4 memory, two CD8 naive and one CD8 memory plate apiece.

For each subset, genomic DNA was distributed in equal portions over several immunoSEQ plates. Method: immunoSEQ multiplex PCR; TCRdb's copy keeps in-frame clones and lacks some. The sample holds 95,000 to 120,000 clones, more than 65% seen once. The CDR3 has 13 residues. Germline CDR1 and CDR2: SGHTA and FQGTGA. Regarding this clone: A read error may produce the germline difference seen at one junction end.

The sequence was obtained from a woman aged 25-40 years in good health. V gene TRBV7-3 combines with J gene TRBJ1-1; 7 positions match TRBD1. Sequenced input: memory CD8+ T cells sorted from blood. Subset of the sample: CD45RO+ cells pooled with CCR7-negative TemRA cells. CDR3 bases: TGTGCCAGCAGCCTATCAGGGGGGGCTGAGGCTTTCTTT. Protein: CASSLSGGAEAFF.